This TCR beta chain derives from a study of cytomegalovirus exposure and HLA in healthy donors. The donors formed part of the 120-subject validation cohort, distinct from the roughly 730-subject first cohort. On this clone itself: Its target is unknown.

Study results and caveats: The study found most TCR sequences rare, yet found some public TCRs in many donors. Cytomegalovirus status, reportedly, was diagnosed with high specificity and sensitivity by the classifier. The study listed some 160 cytomegalovirus-associated TCR beta chains.

After removal of 4 bases from V and 4 bases from J, the junction contained 7 bases not matched to a gene. Looked up from germline, CDR1 is KGHSH and CDR2 is LQKENI. The length of the CDR3 is 17 residues. TCRdb keeps only in-frame clones here, not all; method: immunoSEQ multiplex PCR. The table lists some 98,000 clones, roughly nine tenths of them singletons. The chain joins TRBV18 to TRBJ2-5; 15 positions match TRBD2. The sequencing sample was made of PBMCs. This sequence was found in a man younger than 35 in good health and CMV-seropositive. CDR3 in amino acids: CASSRRTSGGAGETQYF. Here the CDR3 DNA reads TGTGCCAGCTCACGGAGGACTAGCGGGGGGGCTGGAGAGACCCAGTACTTC. Full variable domain (remainder filled in from reference TRBV18 and TRBJ2-5): NAGVMQNPRHLVRRRGQEARLRCSPMKGHSHVYWYRQLPEEGLKFMVYLQKENIIDESGMPKERFSAEFPKEGPSILRIQQVVRGDSAAYFCASSRRTSGGAGETQYFGPGTRLLVL.